These T cell receptor beta chains were read from a single sample in a study of identical twins. TCRdb recomputed calls from the 5' RACE reads with MiXCR, one row per CDR3 protein. The sample comprises about 500,000 distinct CDR3 sequences, roughly an eighth of which are singletons, and approximately 1% rests with the top ten. These data also featured in a second study, about yellow fever vaccine responses in identical twins.

The specimen sequenced was CD4+ T cells sorted from blood. These receptors all come from a woman younger than 30 in good health. Each CDR3 is given with its conserved first and last residue. Each record gives: V gene, D gene, J gene, clone size, CDR3 length, CDR3 DNA, CDR3 protein. D genes are given only for firm matches. For some rows the clone size is stated as once, few or many, or as a class when expanded; others skip it.

TRBV20-1,TRBD2,TRBJ2-7,many,13,TGCAGTGCGAGATTAGCGGGAGCGTACGAGCAGTACTTC,CSARLAGAYEQYF
TRBV12-3/TRBV12-4,NA,TRBJ1-3,NA,14,TGTGCCAGCACTCTGGGGCTCTCTGGAAACACCATATATTTT,CASTLGLSGNTIYF
TRBV2,NA,TRBJ1-2,NA,11,TGTGCCAGCAGTGAGCCAGGGGGCTACACCTTC,CASSEPGGYTF
TRBV7-2,TRBD1,TRBJ2-5,NA,16,TGTGCCAGCAGCTTAGCCGGGACAGGGGTTGGGGAGACCCAGTACTTC,CASSLAGTGVGETQYF
TRBV7-6,NA,TRBJ1-1,NA,12,TGTGCCAGCAGATCAGTCAAGGGTGAAGCTTTCTTT,CASRSVKGEAFF
TRBV6-1,TRBD2,TRBJ2-3,NA,17,TGTGCCAGCAGTGGAGTCGTGTGGTCTAGCGGAATAGATACGCAGTATTTT,CASSGVVWSSGIDTQYF
TRBV20-1,TRBD2,TRBJ2-1,NA,14,TGCAGTGCTAGAGTAGGCGGGAGCGCAAATGAGCAGTTCTTC,CSARVGGSANEQFF
TRBV2,NA,TRBJ2-5,NA,14,TGTGCCAGCAGTCGTATACAAACAAAAGAGACCCAGTACTTC,CASSRIQTKETQYF
TRBV4-3,TRBD2,TRBJ2-3,NA,18,TGCGCCAGCAGCCAAGGGACTAGCGGGAACTGGGGCACAGATACGCAGTATTTT,CASSQGTSGNWGTDTQYF
TRBV5-1,TRBD2,TRBJ2-7,NA,15,TGCGCCAGCAGCTCGGGGGGACGGACTTCCTACGAGCAGTACTTC,CASSSGGRTSYEQYF
TRBV7-9,NA,TRBJ1-6,NA,16,TGTGCCAGCAGCTCCTCCAATCGGGCCATCAATTCACCCCTCCACTTT,CASSSSNRAINSPLHF
TRBV5-6,TRBD2,TRBJ2-1,NA,15,TGTGCCAGCAGTTCAGGGACTAGGGAGGACAATGAGCAGTTCTTC,CASSSGTREDNEQFF
TRBV18,NA,TRBJ1-1,many,13,TGTGCCAGCCGCCTAAAAGAGAACACTGAAGCTTTCTTT,CASRLKENTEAFF
TRBV30,NA,TRBJ2-1,few,14,TGTGCCTGGAGTGTACGCGGTTCGTGGTTTGAGCAGTTCTTC,CAWSVRGSWFEQFF
TRBV10-3,TRBD2,TRBJ2-1,NA,12,TGTGCCATCAAAGGGACTACCAATGAGCAGTTCTTC,CAIKGTTNEQFF
TRBV18,TRBD1,TRBJ2-7,NA,14,TGTGCCAGCTCACCAACCAGGGGGACCTACGAGCAGTACTTC,CASSPTRGTYEQYF
TRBV13,TRBD1,TRBJ2-7,few,17,TGTGCCAGCATCGACTCCGGGACAGGGGGCGCACGAAACGAGCAGTACTTC,CASIDSGTGGARNEQYF
TRBV7-9,NA,TRBJ2-1,NA,16,TGTGCCAGCGGCCAGCCGGGACAACTAAGGTGGAATGAGCAGTTCTTC,CASGQPGQLRWNEQFF
TRBV7-9,NA,TRBJ2-2,NA,13,TGTGCCAGCAGCTTAGTCCTAGGCCGGGAGCTGTTTTTT,CASSLVLGRELFF
TRBV20-1,TRBD1,TRBJ2-2,NA,15,TGCAGTGCTAGATCGACAGGGGGCCCCGGCGGGGAGCTGTTTTTT,CSARSTGGPGGELFF
TRBV7-8,NA,TRBJ2-3,few,17,TGTGCCAGCAGCAACCCCCCCCCGGGACTGAGCACAGATACGCAGTATTTT,CASSNPPPGLSTDTQYF
TRBV7-3,NA,TRBJ2-3,NA,16,TGTGCCAGCAGCTCACCTCCGGGACGCAGCACAGATACGCAGTATTTT,CASSSPPGRSTDTQYF
TRBV12-3/TRBV12-4,NA,TRBJ1-5,few,15,TGTGCCAGCAGCCTGGGGTCTTCTGGCAATCAGCCCCAGCATTTT,CASSLGSSGNQPQHF
TRBV12-5,NA,TRBJ2-3,NA,14,TGTGCTAGTGGGGGGGGGGCGAGCACAGATACGCAGTATTTT,CASGGGASTDTQYF
TRBV11-2,NA,TRBJ2-1,NA,14,TGTGCCAGCAGCTTAGCTGGGTTCGGCAGTGAGCAGTTCTTC,CASSLAGFGSEQFF
TRBV7-9,NA,TRBJ2-2,many,14,TGTGCCAGCAGCTTAATTCCCTACACCGGGGAGCTGTTTTTT,CASSLIPYTGELFF
TRBV20-1,TRBD2,TRBJ2-1,few,14,TGCAGTGCCTTCGGGGGGGGCTCCTACAATGAGCAGTTCTTC,CSAFGGGSYNEQFF
TRBV24-1,TRBD1,TRBJ2-2,few,16,TGTGCCACCAGTGATTTACAGGGGAGTGGCACCGGGGAGCTGTTTTTT,CATSDLQGSGTGELFF
TRBV23-1,TRBD2,TRBJ2-7,NA,12,TGCGCCAGCAGCCGACGCGGGGGAGAGCAGTACTTC,CASSRRGGEQYF
TRBV12-3/TRBV12-4,TRBD1,TRBJ1-5,few,16,TGTGCCAGCAGTTTGGTGACGGGACAGGGGGGTCAGCCCCAGCATTTT,CASSLVTGQGGQPQHF
TRBV3-1,TRBD2,TRBJ2-1,NA,16,TGTGCCAGCAGCCAAGGGGTCGGGACTATCATCAATGAGCAGTTCTTC,CASSQGVGTIINEQFF
TRBV3-1,TRBD1,TRBJ1-6,many,17,TGTGCCAGCAGCCAAGACCGGGACAGGGAAAGAAATTCACCCCTCCACTTT,CASSQDRDRERNSPLHF
TRBV27,TRBD2,TRBJ2-1,few,16,TGTGCCAGCAGACGACTAGCGGGAGGCCTTAACAATGAGCAGTTCTTC,CASRRLAGGLNNEQFF
TRBV15,TRBD2,TRBJ2-1,few,17,TGTGCCACCAGCAGACCCCCCGGGACTAGCGGATACAATGAGCAGTTCTTC,CATSRPPGTSGYNEQFF
TRBV6-5,NA,TRBJ2-1,NA,15,TGTGCCAGCAGCTTCGGGGTTAGCTCCTACAATGAGCAGTTCTTC,CASSFGVSSYNEQFF
TRBV24-1,NA,TRBJ2-7,NA,11,TGTGCCACCTCGGGCAGAGGCAAGCAGTACTTC,CATSGRGKQYF